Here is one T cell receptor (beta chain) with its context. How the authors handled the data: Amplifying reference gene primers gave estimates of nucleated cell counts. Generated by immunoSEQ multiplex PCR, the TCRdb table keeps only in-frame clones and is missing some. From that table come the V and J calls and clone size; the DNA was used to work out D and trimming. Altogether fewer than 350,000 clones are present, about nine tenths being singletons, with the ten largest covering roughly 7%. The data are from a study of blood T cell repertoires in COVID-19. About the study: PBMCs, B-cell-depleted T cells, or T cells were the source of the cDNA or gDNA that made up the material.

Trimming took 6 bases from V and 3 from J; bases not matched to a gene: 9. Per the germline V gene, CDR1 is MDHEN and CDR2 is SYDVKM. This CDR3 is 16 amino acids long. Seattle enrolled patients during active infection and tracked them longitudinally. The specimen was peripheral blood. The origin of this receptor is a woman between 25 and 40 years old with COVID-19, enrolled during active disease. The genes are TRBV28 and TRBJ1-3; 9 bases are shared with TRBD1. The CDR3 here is CASSLTQGAGGNTIYF. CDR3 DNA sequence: TGTGCCAGCAGCCTCACACAGGGGGCAGGTGGAAACACCATATATTTT.